The clone carrying this TCR beta chain was observed a single time. Different DNA sequences within this sample yield the same CDR3. Seattle's enrolled individuals joined amid active infection and were then monitored longitudinally. Germline CDR1 is SGDLS and CDR2 is YYNGEE. Trimming pared 0 bases from V and 8 bases from J, leaving 14 bases between. This CDR3 spans 14 amino acids. These data come from a study of blood T cell repertoires in COVID-19. Across the whole study: COVID-19 samples, acute and convalescent, were from the United States, Italy and Spain. T cells, B-cell-depleted T cells, or PBMCs provided the cDNA or gDNA that served as material.

The authors' processing: Nucleated cell number was recorded as an estimate derived from reference gene primer amplification. Only in-frame clones appear in the TCRdb table, and some are missing; sequencing was by immunoSEQ multiplex PCR. That table furnishes V, J and clone size, whereas the DNA furnished D and trimming. The sample carries 540,000 or so clones, about 89% recorded once. Sequencing was done on a sample of peripheral blood. The chain employs TRBV9 and TRBJ1-1; possibly TRBD1 for D (6 bases). The clonotype comes from a woman between 45 and 65 years old with COVID-19, enrolled during active disease. The CDR3 loop reads CASSVGQVGTEAFF. The CDR3 DNA sequence: TGTGCCAGCAGCGTAGGACAGGTGGGGACCGAAGCTTTCTTT.